This T cell receptor beta chain was sequenced for a study of CD8 T cells in ankylosing spondylitis. Study results and limitations: Clones linked to disease, bearing a CD8+ phenotype, were relatively rare in peripheral blood. Disease-associated clones were reportedly significantly overrepresented in matched ankylosing spondylitis synovial fluid. Seven or eight highly homologous variants made up a TCR beta motif, and this motif appeared characteristic of ankylosing spondylitis blood.

This clonotype was recorded many times. Its antigen remains unknown. TCR beta libraries were made by quantitative 5'-RACE with molecular barcodes. TCRdb used MiXCR to reprocess the 5' RACE reads, holding one entry per CDR3 protein. The sample yields some 240,000 distinct CDR3 sequences, approximately 9% seen once. This CDR3 comprises 15 residues. Germline V CDR1 and CDR2: SGHTA, FQGNSA. Trimming took off 6 bases at V and 5 bases at J, with 16 bases between the two ends. The chain carries TRBV7-2 and TRBJ1-4; D is perhaps TRBD1 (5 bases). The sequence was obtained from a male donor with ankylosing spondylitis or in good health (not recorded which). Sample: blood, either unsorted or a sorted T cell fraction (not recorded which). CDR3 DNA: TGTGCCAGCAGTCCCGGGTCGGGACGGAATGAAAAACTGTTTTTT. Its translation is CASSPGSGRNEKLFF.